The clone carrying this T cell receptor beta chain showed up many times. What it binds is not known. MiXCR, applied by TCRdb to the RACE reads, yields one record per CDR3 protein. The table lists approximately 110,000 distinct CDR3 sequences, 9.2% of them singletons. V lost 1 base to trimming and J lost 9 bases, with 19 bases between them. The CDR3 consists of 15 residues. Germline assignment: CDR1 SGHDN and CDR2 FVKESK. This record belongs to a study of human T cells and chemical hapten exposure. Turning to the study itself: Each patch test put 0.01% DPC on the upper back, and results were read at 6 days.

Stated time point: patch test 2, 6 weeks after DPC sensitization. The treatment here: therapeutic diphenylcyclopropenone sensitization with weekly scalp DPC. Overall study findings and caveats: Expanded TCRs created a significantly greater count of big CDR3 similarity clusters than controls did. No alteration of TCRs above 1 in 1000 frequency was seen with DPC sensitization. PT1 expanded TCR counts correlated positively with patch test score.

The rearrangement uses TRBV14 and TRBJ2-7; D unclear. Sequenced material: whole blood, taken in connection with sensitization to the hapten diphenylcyclopropenone (DPC). The clonotype was recovered from a woman in her 40s with alopecia areata. Some clones in this sample may be carry-over from other donors' samples. CDR3 in amino acids: CASSQGVGGIGRQYF. The CDR3 nucleotides read TGTGCCAGCAGCCAAGGGGTTGGTGGTATCGGGCGGCAGTACTTC.